A single sample gave rise to the 21 T cell receptor beta chains below, sequenced in a study of cytomegalovirus exposure and HLA in healthy donors. Researchers ran the PCR with 60 Vbeta and 13 Jbeta primers. Generated by immunoSEQ multiplex PCR, the TCRdb table keeps only in-frame clones and is missing some. The repertoire includes around 75,000 clones, about 75% of them detected once, and 2.5% to 3.5% sits in the top ten. Material: PBMCs. The receptors derive from a man aged 18-30 years in good health and CMV-seronegative.

The genes are TRBV5-1 and TRBJ2-1, with 8 bases that match TRBD1. Germline trimming cut 4 bases from V and 2 bases from J; bases unmatched to any gene: 5. Germline-derived CDR1 and CDR2 are SGHRS and YFSETQ. CDR3 size: 15 residues. In DNA, the CDR3 is TGCGCCAGCAGCGCTGGACAGGGAACCTACAATGAGCAGTTCTTC. Protein: CASSAGQGTYNEQFF.

The J gene is TRBJ1-2, the V gene TRBV5-1, with D uncertain. V lost 4 bases, J lost 4 bases, and 14 bases lay in between. The germline gives CDR1 SGHRS, CDR2 YFSETQ. The length of the CDR3 is 14 residues. As DNA, the CDR3 is TGCGCCAGCAGCCTGATACAGAATTCCTATGGCTACACCTTC. Translating it yields CASSLIQNSYGYTF.

In the case of this clone: Other DNA sequences within the sample encode an identical CDR3. The J gene is TRBJ1-1, the V gene TRBV4-1; 7 nucleotides line up with TRBD1. Germline CDR1 and CDR2: MGHRA and YSYEKL. This CDR3 has 15 residues. V gave up 2 bases and J gave up 2 bases; unmatched junction bases: 5. CDR3 DNA: TGCGCCAGCAGCCAAACAGGGGAAAGAAACACTGAAGCTTTCTTT. It is translated as CASSQTGERNTEAFF.

The rearrangement links TRBV12-5 to TRBJ2-1, with 8 bases identical to TRBD2. J was trimmed by 7 bases and V by 6 bases; bases with no gene match: 8. In germline, CDR1 is LGHNT, CDR2 FRNRAP. This CDR3 contains 14 residues. Here the CDR3 reads CASGSGTRGNEQFF. The CDR3, as DNA: TGTGCTAGTGGGTCCGGGACTAGGGGTAATGAGCAGTTCTTC. Variable domain in full (rest from reference TRBV12-5 and TRBJ2-1): DARVTQTPRHKVTEMGQEVTMRCQPILGHNTVFWYRQTMMQGLELLAYFRNRAPLDDSGMPKDRFSAEMPDATLATLKIQPSEPRDSAVYFCASGSGTRGNEQFFGPGTRLTVL.

The chain joins TRBV6-1 to TRBJ1-2; no reliable D call. Trimming stripped 3 bases from V and 0 bases from J, with 11 bases between. The CDR3 spans 15 residues. Germline V gene data show CDR1 as MNHNS and CDR2 as SASEGT. The CDR3 sequence: CASSEPRVANYGYTF. In DNA, the CDR3 is TGTGCCAGCAGTGAGCCTCGGGTAGCTAACTATGGCTACACCTTC.

The chain couples TRBV9 to TRBJ2-3; tentatively, D is TRBD1 (6 bases). The length of the CDR3 is 16 residues. V was trimmed by 0 bases and J by 0 bases, leaving 11 bases between them. Germline V gives CDR1 SGDLS, CDR2 YYNGEE. The CDR3 bases are TGTGCCAGCAGCGTAGTACCGACAGGAAGCACAGATACGCAGTATTTT. Translated, it gives CASSVVPTGSTDTQYF.

This clone has a handful of counts. This rearrangement joins TRBV28 to TRBJ1-3; tentative D call: TRBD1 (6 bases). Trimming pared 6 bases from V and 4 bases from J, leaving 13 bases between. Looked up from germline, CDR1 is MDHEN and CDR2 is SYDVKM. The CDR3 length is 14 residues. DNA of the CDR3: TGTGCCAGCAGAAAACGGGGGGGCGGAAACACCATATATTTT. Residues: CASRKRGGGNTIYF.

Here the CDR3 reads CASSQGAGAYSYEQYF. The CDR3 DNA follows: TGTGCCAGCTCCCAGGGAGCAGGGGCTTACTCCTACGAGCAGTACTTC. V and J are TRBV18 and TRBJ2-7; D is perhaps TRBD1 (6 bases). Per germline, CDR1 KGHSH and CDR2 LQKENI. The V gene lost 6 bases and the J gene lost 0 bases, with 18 bases spanning the gap. The CDR3 totals 16 residues.

The rearrangement uses TRBV10-3 and TRBJ1-1; D gene unclear. Germline lookup yields CDR1 ENHRY and CDR2 SYGVKD. The CDR3 loop spans 13 amino acids. Trimming took 2 bases from V and 2 from J, leaving 6 bases between them. CDR3 nucleotide sequence: TGTGCCATCAGTGAGGGAGAAAACACTGAAGCTTTCTTT. It encodes CAISEGENTEAFF.

This clone is a singleton in its sample. V gene TRBV6-6 combines with J gene TRBJ1-6, with TRBD1 matching over 7 bases. J gave up 6 bases and V 3 bases, and 2 bases lay outside the gene matches. Germline-derived CDR1 and CDR2 are MNHNY and SVGAGI (reference sequence). The CDR3 length is 14 residues. CDR3 protein: CASSYKGANSPLHF. DNA for the CDR3: TGTGCCAGCAGTTATAAGGGGGCTAATTCACCCCTCCACTTT.

The CDR3 nucleotides read TGTGCCAGCTCCGGACAGAAAGAGACCCAGTACTTC. Its translation: CASSGQKETQYF. The rearrangement links TRBV18 to TRBJ2-5; a possible D gene is TRBD1 (6 bases). The CDR3 sequence is 12 residues long. In germline, CDR1 is KGHSH, CDR2 LQKENI. With 6 bases removed from V and 3 bases from J, the gap between germline ends came to 8 bases.

The J gene is TRBJ2-5, the V gene TRBV5-1; TRBD1 matches at 8 bases. Germline V gene data show CDR1 as SGHRS and CDR2 as YFSETQ. After removal of 6 bases from V and 3 bases from J, the junction contained 10 bases not matched to a gene. This CDR3 has 15 residues. DNA for the CDR3: TGCGCCAGCACCAGACAGGGGAGCATGGAAGAGACCCAGTACTTC. This codes for CASTRQGSMEETQYF. The entire variable domain, with the rest obtained from reference TRBV5-1 and TRBJ2-5, is as follows: KAGVTQTPRYLIKTRGQQVTLSCSPISGHRSVSWYQQTPGQGLQFLFEYFSETQRNKGNFPGRFSGRQFSNSRSEMNVSTLELGDSALYLCASTRQGSMEETQYFGPGTRLLVL.

Here the CDR3 DNA reads TGTGCCAGCAGTCTGCTAGGGACAGCGAACACTGAAGCTTTCTTT. Protein: CASSLLGTANTEAFF. This chain uses TRBV7-2 with TRBJ1-1; 7 bases line up with TRBD1. This CDR3 is built from 15 residues. Germline CDR1 and CDR2: SGHTA and FQGNSA. After removal of 6 bases from V and 1 base from J, the junction contained 8 bases not matched to a gene.

This chain uses TRBV19 with TRBJ1-5; a possible D gene is TRBD1 (6 bases). Trimming pared 6 bases from V and 2 bases from J, leaving 11 bases between. The CDR3 consists of 14 residues. From germline, CDR1 is LNHDA and CDR2 SQIVND (reference sequence). CDR3 DNA sequence: TGTGCCAGTAGCCTACAGGGAGGCAATCAGCCCCAGCATTTT. Amino acids: CASSLQGGNQPQHF.

V and J are TRBV5-4 and TRBJ2-3; 11 bases map to TRBD2. This CDR3 has 15 amino acids. The V and J ends lost 4 bases and 5 bases, in that order; junction bases with no gene match: 6. CDR1 is SGHNT and CDR2 is YYREEE in the germline V gene (reference sequence). The CDR3 sequence: CASSPLAGGRDTQYF. CDR3 DNA sequence: TGTGCCAGCAGCCCTTTAGCGGGGGGGCGAGATACGCAGTATTTT.

The chain recombines TRBV15 with TRBJ1-6; 7 bases are shared with TRBD1. The CDR3 has 15 amino acids. Germline V lookup: CDR1 LNHNV, CDR2 YYDKDF (reference sequence). The J segment lost 7 bases and the V segment lost 2 bases, leaving 5 bases of the junction unmatched. In DNA, the CDR3 is TGTGCCACCAGCAGACGTCGACAGGGCAATTCACCCCTCCACTTT. The encoded protein is CATSRRRQGNSPLHF.

The rearrangement uses TRBV11-2 and TRBJ1-2, with 8 nucleotides matching TRBD1. The CDR3 loop spans 14 amino acids. The germline V gene encodes CDR1 SGHAT and CDR2 FQNNGV. Unmatched junction bases numbered 7, after V lost 3 bases and J lost 7 bases. The CDR3 sequence is CASSLDRVEGGYTF. The CDR3, as DNA: TGTGCCAGCAGCTTGGACAGGGTTGAGGGTGGCTACACCTTC. The whole variable domain, remainder taken from reference TRBV11-2 and TRBJ1-2, is EAGVAQSPRYKIIEKRQSVAFWCNPISGHATLYWYQQILGQGPKLLIQFQNNGVVDDSQLPKDRFSAERLKGVDSTLKIQPAKLEDSAVYLCASSLDRVEGGYTFGSGTRLTVV.

The chain couples TRBV9 to TRBJ2-3, with D perhaps TRBD1 (6 bases). Germline CDR1 is SGDLS and CDR2 is YYNGEE. CDR3 length: 14 residues. V gave up 2 bases and J gave up 5 bases, with 12 bases separating them. CDR3 protein: CASSVWGRLDTQYF. The CDR3 DNA follows: TGTGCCAGCAGCGTCTGGGGGCGTTTAGATACGCAGTATTTT.

The chain uses TRBV4-2 and TRBJ1-4, with D possibly TRBD1 on 6 matching bases. The CDR3 loop spans 18 amino acids. The germline gives CDR1 LGHNA, CDR2 YNFKEQ. V lost 4 bases, J lost 0 bases, and 18 bases lay in between. The CDR3 coding sequence is TGTGCCAGCAGCCCTCAACTAGCGGGGGGCTCAACTAATGAAAAACTGTTTTTT. This sequence encodes CASSPQLAGGSTNEKLFF.

The rearrangement uses TRBV29-1 and TRBJ2-7, with D maybe TRBD1 (5 bases). Trimming shortened V by 6 bases and J by 3 bases, and 15 bases separated the two germline ends. Per germline, CDR1 SQVTM and CDR2 ANQGSEA. The CDR3 has 13 amino acids. The CDR3, as DNA: TGCAGCGTCCGTAAGGGCCAGGGCTACGAGCAGTACTTC. Translation gives CSVRKGQGYEQYF.

This chain uses TRBV4-2 with TRBJ2-3; D is unclear. Germline V lookup: CDR1 LGHNA, CDR2 YNFKEQ. Trimming cost V 0 bases and J 3 bases, with 7 bases left between them. The CDR3 has 14 amino acids. CDR3 in amino acids: CASSQESTTDTQYF. The CDR3 DNA follows: TGTGCCAGCAGCCAAGAATCGACTACAGATACGCAGTATTTT.